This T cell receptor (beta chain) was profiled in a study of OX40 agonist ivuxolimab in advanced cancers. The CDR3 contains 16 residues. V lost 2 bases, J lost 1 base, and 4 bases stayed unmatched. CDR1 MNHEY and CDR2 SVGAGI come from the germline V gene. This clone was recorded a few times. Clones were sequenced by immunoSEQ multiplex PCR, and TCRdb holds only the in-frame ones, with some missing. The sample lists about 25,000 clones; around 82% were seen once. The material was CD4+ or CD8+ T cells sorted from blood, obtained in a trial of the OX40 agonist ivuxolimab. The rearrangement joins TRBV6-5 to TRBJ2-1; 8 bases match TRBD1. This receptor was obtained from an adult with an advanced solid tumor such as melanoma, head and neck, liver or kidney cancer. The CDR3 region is CASSYHRGESYNEQFF. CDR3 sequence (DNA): TGTGCCAGCAGTTACCACAGGGGGGAGTCCTACAATGAGCAGTTCTTC.